These T cell receptor beta chains were read from a single sample in a study of T cells expressing NK-cell markers. From its re-call of the 5' RACE reads, TCRdb lists each CDR3 protein once, without DNA. This sample lists 350,000 to 450,000 distinct CDR3 sequences; its ten largest clones have 5.2%. The sequenced material came from blood T cells: a sorted CD56 or NKG2C T cell subset, CD4+ or CD8+ T cells, or bulk PBMC T cells (not recorded which). The origin of the receptors is a man aged 18-75 years in good health. Each CDR3 is given with its conserved first and last residue.

j_call: TRBJ2-1
v_call: TRBV7-9
cdr3_aa: CASPPSSGDWDEQFF

j_call: TRBJ1-2
v_call: TRBV4-1
cdr3_aa: CASSQEEGQGEAGYTF

j_call: TRBJ1-2
v_call: TRBV5-6
cdr3_aa: CASSLFGTGDIYGYTF

j_call: TRBJ1-1
v_call: TRBV2
cdr3_aa: CASTWTARSSRPEAFF

j_call: TRBJ1-2
v_call: TRBV12-5
cdr3_aa: CASGLGSQGGNYGYTF

j_call: TRBJ2-3
v_call: TRBV12-3/TRBV12-4
cdr3_aa: CASSSLGQGEGDTQYF

j_call: TRBJ2-2
v_call: TRBV2
cdr3_aa: CASLGGRPTGELFF

j_call: TRBJ1-2
v_call: TRBV5-1
cdr3_aa: CASSLHRDRANGYTF

j_call: TRBJ1-4
v_call: TRBV30
cdr3_aa: CAWSFMGQMGEKLFF

j_call: TRBJ2-2
v_call: TRBV12-3/TRBV12-4
cdr3_aa: CASSLALTSNTGELFF

j_call: TRBJ2-7
v_call: TRBV10-1
cdr3_aa: CASITGFSYEQYF

j_call: TRBJ2-7
v_call: TRBV12-3/TRBV12-4
cdr3_aa: CASSPRGQGGYEQYF

j_call: TRBJ1-1
v_call: TRBV6-4
cdr3_aa: CASSGGMNTEAFF

j_call: TRBJ2-1
v_call: TRBV5-4
cdr3_aa: CASRNRDQRPDEQFF

j_call: TRBJ2-3
v_call: TRBV7-9
cdr3_aa: CASSKDRGLGDTQYF

j_call: TRBJ2-5
v_call: TRBV20-1
cdr3_aa: CSARTVYGETQYF

j_call: TRBJ2-3
v_call: TRBV7-2
cdr3_aa: CASSPRGRGLGTDTQYF

j_call: TRBJ1-5
v_call: TRBV20-1
cdr3_aa: CSALGQGEGAQHF

j_call: TRBJ1-6
v_call: TRBV20-1
cdr3_aa: CSASYFRKNSPLHF

j_call: TRBJ1-1
v_call: TRBV10-3
cdr3_aa: CAISDHREGNTEAFF

j_call: TRBJ2-7
v_call: TRBV12-5
cdr3_aa: CASGRQFKLGTELTYEQYF

j_call: TRBJ2-4
v_call: TRBV27
cdr3_aa: CASRDFRGGRNIQYF

j_call: TRBJ2-1
v_call: TRBV5-1
cdr3_aa: CASTPRSLALNEQFF

j_call: TRBJ1-2
v_call: TRBV2
cdr3_aa: CARVRDSAFGYTF

j_call: TRBJ2-2
v_call: TRBV7-2
cdr3_aa: CASSLPAGVNTGELFF

j_call: TRBJ1-6
v_call: TRBV15
cdr3_aa: CATSRDPQGRNSPLHF

j_call: TRBJ2-2
v_call: TRBV4-2
cdr3_aa: CASSQAFIAVNTGELFF

j_call: TRBJ1-6
v_call: TRBV24-1
cdr3_aa: CATSDRTGQGGSPLHF

j_call: TRBJ2-5
v_call: TRBV12-3/TRBV12-4
cdr3_aa: CASSFHGTGGETQYF

j_call: TRBJ2-2
v_call: TRBV18
cdr3_aa: CASSPGQANTGELFF

j_call: TRBJ1-3
v_call: TRBV29-1
cdr3_aa: CSVGVGNTIYF

j_call: TRBJ2-2
v_call: TRBV6-1
cdr3_aa: CASVKPPRAGGDTGELFF

j_call: TRBJ2-7
v_call: TRBV27
cdr3_aa: CASKRSYEQYF

j_call: TRBJ2-1
v_call: TRBV20-1
cdr3_aa: CSAREETGPVRDEQFF

j_call: TRBJ2-1
v_call: TRBV6-5
cdr3_aa: CASSHGTSGGPYNEQFF

j_call: TRBJ1-6
v_call: TRBV12-3/TRBV12-4
cdr3_aa: CASSLSGRAPLHF

j_call: TRBJ2-7
v_call: TRBV11-2
cdr3_aa: CASIPSGLYSYEQYF

j_call: TRBJ1-2
v_call: TRBV28
cdr3_aa: CASSSGTGVYGYTF

j_call: TRBJ2-3
v_call: TRBV9
cdr3_aa: CASSHDGQNTDTQYF

j_call: TRBJ1-6
v_call: TRBV7-3
cdr3_aa: CASSLIGVGRSPLHF

j_call: TRBJ2-2
v_call: TRBV5-4
cdr3_aa: CASSLGASANTGELFF

j_call: TRBJ2-1
v_call: TRBV10-3
cdr3_aa: CAISETQGRYEQFF

j_call: TRBJ2-5
v_call: TRBV7-2
cdr3_aa: CASSFAGTRVQETQYF

j_call: TRBJ1-1
v_call: TRBV27
cdr3_aa: CASSSIGVRTEAFF

j_call: TRBJ2-7
v_call: TRBV5-1
cdr3_aa: CASSLQTNAYEQYF

j_call: TRBJ2-2
v_call: TRBV7-2
cdr3_aa: CASSLTGGINTGELFF

j_call: TRBJ2-7
v_call: TRBV7-9
cdr3_aa: CASSLVVGTGIDEQYF

j_call: TRBJ2-3
v_call: TRBV7-9
cdr3_aa: CASSLAPVAMGTDTQYF

j_call: TRBJ1-4
v_call: TRBV27
cdr3_aa: CASSSRGGRGEKLFF

j_call: TRBJ1-2
v_call: TRBV9
cdr3_aa: CASSKRDIGYTF

j_call: TRBJ2-7
v_call: TRBV19
cdr3_aa: CASSTAGTGYEQYF

j_call: TRBJ1-1
v_call: TRBV5-1
cdr3_aa: CASSDHDRFADTEAFF

j_call: TRBJ2-5
v_call: TRBV5-1
cdr3_aa: CASSFSIAGGEETQYF

j_call: TRBJ2-1
v_call: TRBV7-3
cdr3_aa: CASSLRGQGPTYSYNEQFF

j_call: TRBJ2-7
v_call: TRBV5-1
cdr3_aa: CASSLAPTDARYEQYF